Shown below are 30 T cell receptor beta chains from a single sample sequenced in a study of T cells after yellow fever vaccination. TCRdb re-called the 5' RACE reads with MiXCR, one entry per CDR3 protein. The data hold 500,000 to 650,000 distinct CDR3 sequences, with roughly 14% observed a single time. Sequenced here: PBMCs, sampled on the day of the yellow fever booster vaccination. The receptors here all came from a man aged 25-45 years who received the YFV17D yellow fever vaccine.

This clonotype has just a few counts. This chain connects TRBV6-1 to TRBJ2-2; 8 bases agree with TRBD1. The CDR3 sequence is 16 residues long. The germline CDR1 and CDR2 sequences are MNHNS and SASEGT. The J segment lost 4 bases and the V segment lost 5 bases, leaving 9 bases of the junction unmatched. CDR3 region: CASSPRTTGATGELFF. For the CDR3, the DNA is TGTGCCAGCAGTCCGCGGACGACAGGGGCCACCGGGGAGCTGTTTTTT.

Turning to this clonotype: At one end, the junction sequence differs from germline, possibly due to a read error. The chain is built from TRBV28 and TRBJ2-7; 7 bases line up with TRBD2. CDR3 length: 13 amino acids. Per the germline V gene, CDR1 is MDHEN and CDR2 is SYDVKM. The CDR3 loop reads CTSSGLGVSEQYF. CDR3 nucleotide sequence: TGTACCAGCAGTGGACTAGGGGTCTCCGAGCAGTACTTC.

This clonotype was found a few times. This chain joins TRBV12-3 or TRBV12-4 and TRBJ1-3, with unresolved D. Trimming took 6 bases from V and 5 from J, leaving 14 bases between them. The CDR3 is 14 residues long. CDR3 amino acids: CASSPTTLRNTIYF. The CDR3 DNA reads as TGTGCCAGCAGCCCAACCACTCTAAGAAACACCATATATTTT.

The chain couples TRBV11-2 to TRBJ2-2, with D possibly matching TRBD1 (5 bases). Between the trimmed V and J ends, which lost 4 bases and 3 bases, there was a span of 15 bases. Germline V gives CDR1 SGHAT, CDR2 FQNNGV. The CDR3 has 16 residues. The CDR3 bases are TGTGCCAGCAGCTCATCCGACAGAATGGACACCGGGGAGCTGTTTTTT. Protein: CASSSSDRMDTGELFF.

This clonotype was observed at least ten times. The chain is built from TRBV5-1 and TRBJ2-1, with D possibly matching TRBD2 (5 bases). The CDR3 loop spans 12 amino acids. Germline lookup yields CDR1 SGHRS and CDR2 YFSETQ. V was pared by 5 bases and J by 7 bases, with 10 bases between. The CDR3 region is CASRSGMNEQFF. Written as DNA, the CDR3 is TGCGCCAGCAGGTCGGGGATGAATGAGCAGTTCTTC.

There are a few counts of this clonotype. V usage is TRBV21-1 and J usage is TRBJ2-7; whether TRBD1, the table's D call, matches the DNA was not checked. TRBV21-1 is noted as a pseudogene. This CDR3 has 16 residues. The CDR3 DNA reads as TGTGCCAGCAGCACGCCGGGACAGGGGGGCCCCGCCGAGCAGTACTTC. Translated: CASSTPGQGGPAEQYF.

The gene calls are TRBV20-1 and TRBJ2-2, with D unclear. CDR3 length: 12 residues. Germline V CDR1 and CDR2: DFQATT, SNEGSKA (reference sequence). Trimming pared 6 bases from V and 0 bases from J, leaving 5 bases between. The CDR3 nucleotides are TGCAGTGCGAGTACGAACACCGGGGAGCTGTTTTTT. Amino acids: CSASTNTGELFF.

J is TRBJ1-2 and V is TRBV15, with D perhaps TRBD1 (6 bases). This CDR3 spans 12 amino acids. Per the germline V gene, CDR1 is LNHNV and CDR2 is YYDKDF (reference sequence). Trimming removed 5 bases from V and 8 bases from J, with 12 bases in between. The CDR3, as DNA: TGTGCCACCAGCTTGGGGGGCATCGGCTACACCTTC. This codes for CATSLGGIGYTF.

J is TRBJ1-1 and V is TRBV7-8, with D possibly TRBD1 on 6 matching bases. The V and J ends lost 7 bases and 4 bases respectively, with 16 bases between them. Per germline, CDR1 SGHVS and CDR2 FQNEAQ. The CDR3 length is 14 residues. This CDR3 reads CASTVRGLATEAFF. As DNA, the CDR3 is TGTGCCAGCACCGTCCGGGGGCTGGCCACTGAAGCTTTCTTT.

This clonotype was seen repeatedly, ten times or more. The chain joins TRBV20-1 to TRBJ2-3; a weak D match, TRBD2 (5 bases). This CDR3 contains 14 residues. Trimming shortened V by 4 bases and J by 5 bases, and 16 bases separated the two germline ends. CDR1 is DFQATT, CDR2 SNEGSKA, per germline (reference sequence). CDR3 amino acids: CSAINFHGIDTQYF. In nucleotides, the CDR3 is TGCAGTGCTATAAACTTCCACGGGATAGATACGCAGTATTTT.

The J gene is TRBJ2-6, the V gene TRBV7-6, with a tentative D call TRBD1 (7 bases). The length of the CDR3 is 16 residues. Germline loops: CDR1 SGHVS, CDR2 FNYEAQ. Trimming took 2 bases from V and 3 from J, leaving 11 bases between them. The CDR3 sequence is CASSLRQGLGANVLTF. CDR3 coding DNA: TGTGCCAGCAGCTTAAGACAGGGACTTGGGGCCAACGTCCTGACTTTC.

The V gene is TRBV29-1, the J gene TRBJ2-7; 8 nucleotides match TRBD2. The CDR3 consists of 14 residues. V was pared by 6 bases and J by 1 base, with 8 bases of the junction left unmatched. CDR1 is SQVTM, CDR2 ANQGSEA, per germline. The CDR3 nucleotides are TGCAGCGTCCGGGGGGGGGAGCAGTCCTACGAGCAGTACTTC. It translates to CSVRGGEQSYEQYF.

This clonotype was counted ten times or more. The chain has TRBV7-2 and TRBJ2-1; D could derive from TRBD1 or TRBD2 (5 bases each). Per the germline V gene, CDR1 is SGHTA and CDR2 is FQGNSA. Trimming removed 5 bases from V and 7 bases from J, with 12 bases in between. The length of the CDR3 is 13 residues. The CDR3 loop is CASSVQAGNEQFF. CDR3 DNA sequence: TGTGCCAGCAGCGTACAGGCGGGTAATGAGCAGTTCTTC. Together with reference TRBV7-2 and TRBJ2-1, the CDR3 gives the full variable domain: GAGVSQSPSNKVTEKGKDVELRCDPISGHTALYWYRQSLGQGLEFLIYFQGNSAPDKSGLPSDRFSAERTGGSVSTLTIQRTQQEDSAVYLCASSVQAGNEQFFGPGTRLTVL.

This clonotype was seen more than once but under ten times. This sequence joins TRBV28 and TRBJ2-3; possibly TRBD2 for D (6 bases). The CDR3 sequence is 15 residues long. CDR1 MDHEN and CDR2 SYDVKM come from the germline V gene. V lost 6 bases and J 5 bases, leaving 18 bases between the germline ends. DNA for the CDR3: TGTGCCAGCAGGAACGTACTAGCCTCCAAAGATACGCAGTATTTT. It is translated as CASRNVLASKDTQYF.

This clonotype was observed a few times. V usage is TRBV28 and J usage is TRBJ2-1, with 8 bases fitting TRBD2. With 5 bases clipped from V and 12 bases from J, the junction kept 12 bases outside the gene matches. This CDR3 region has 14 residues. Germline CDR1 is MDHEN and CDR2 is SYDVKM. The CDR3 here is CASSPPPGGGSQFF. CDR3 bases: TGTGCCAGCAGTCCCCCTCCGGGAGGGGGTTCGCAGTTCTTC.

This clonotype was seen at least ten times. This rearrangement joins TRBV3-1 to TRBJ2-7, with 14 bases lining up with TRBD2. Germline loops: CDR1 LGHDT, CDR2 YNNKEL (reference sequence). The CDR3 spans 14 residues. Trimming removed 8 bases from V and 10 bases from J; junction bases left unmatched: 10. CDR3 amino acids: CASALGTSGSGQYF. As DNA, the CDR3 is TGTGCCAGCGCCCTGGGGACTAGCGGGAGTGGTCAGTACTTC.

The V gene is TRBV7-9, the J gene TRBJ2-7; 10 bases agree with TRBD2. The germline CDR1 and CDR2 sequences are SEHNR and FQNEAQ (reference sequence). Trimming removed 5 bases from V and 0 bases from J; junction bases left unmatched: 10. This CDR3 region has 17 residues. In DNA form, the CDR3 reads TGTGCCAGCAGCCTCGGGACTAGCGTAATAAGCTCCTACGAGCAGTACTTC. Its translation: CASSLGTSVISSYEQYF.

The rearrangement links TRBV20-1 to TRBJ2-5; the match to TRBD2 covers 7 bases. Germline V CDR1 and CDR2: DFQATT, SNEGSKA (reference sequence). This CDR3 spans 15 amino acids. With V trimmed by 0 bases and J by 5 bases, 9 bases remained unmatched. This CDR3 reads CSARDGTVGGETQYF. As DNA, the CDR3 is TGCAGTGCTAGAGATGGCACCGTGGGAGGGGAGACCCAGTACTTC.

This clonotype has a handful of counts. This chain uses TRBV29-1 with TRBJ2-3, with D possibly TRBD2 on 6 matching bases. V was shortened by 6 bases and J by 7 bases, with 17 bases between the two germline ends. This CDR3 comprises 13 residues. Germline CDR1 SQVTM, CDR2 ANQGSEA. In DNA, the CDR3 is TGCAGCGTGGAGACGGTAGGAGGGAATACGCAGTATTTT. Protein: CSVETVGGNTQYF.

The chain employs TRBV6-1 and TRBJ1-1; D remains unclear. Trimming pared 8 bases from V and 5 bases from J, leaving 21 bases between. Germline assignment: CDR1 MNHNS and CDR2 SASEGT. The CDR3 runs to 15 residues. The chain's CDR3 is CASSPGRAWGTEAFF. The CDR3, as DNA: TGTGCCAGCTCCCCGGGCCGGGCCTGGGGAACTGAAGCTTTCTTT.

This clonotype was detected a few times. The chain is built from TRBV7-2 and TRBJ2-1; D gene ambiguous. V lost 4 bases, J lost 3 bases, and 10 bases lay in between. The V gene's germline CDR1 is SGHTA and CDR2 FQGNSA. This CDR3 spans 14 amino acids. The CDR3 sequence is CASSYLNGYNEQFF. As DNA, the CDR3 is TGTGCCAGCAGCTACCTTAACGGCTACAATGAGCAGTTCTTC.

This clonotype appeared many times. In nucleotides, the CDR3 is TGCAGCCATGATAGGGCTAGCGGGATGAATGAGCAGTTCTTC. Amino acid sequence: CSHDRASGMNEQFF. This chain uses TRBV29-1 with TRBJ2-1; 9 nucleotides line up with TRBD2. The trim removed 8 bases at V and 7 bases at J, leaving 12 bases unmatched. The CDR3 runs to 14 residues. Germline CDR1 is SQVTM and CDR2 is ANQGSEA.

The chain is built from TRBV30 and TRBJ2-3; D unresolved. This CDR3 has 12 amino acids. Germline V gene lookup returns CDR1 GTSNPN and CDR2 SVGIG (reference sequence). V was clipped by 0 bases and J by 8 bases, with 9 bases between them. The CDR3 coding sequence is TGTGCCTGGAGTGTAGATTCGAGTACGCAGTATTTT. This encodes CAWSVDSSTQYF.

J is TRBJ2-7 and V is TRBV7-2; D is perhaps TRBD2 (5 bases). The CDR3 is made up of 18 amino acids. V lost 0 bases to trimming and J lost 1 base, with 19 bases between them. Per germline, CDR1 SGHTA and CDR2 FQGNSA. CDR3 loop: CASSLAYASSRVSYEQYF. CDR3 nucleotide sequence: TGTGCCAGCAGCTTAGCATACGCCTCATCGCGGGTTTCCTACGAGCAGTACTTC.

The chain employs TRBV29-1 and TRBJ2-1; possible D gene TRBD2, 5 bases. V shed 8 bases and J shed 8 bases, with 22 bases lying between them. Germline V CDR1 and CDR2: SQVTM, ANQGSEA. The CDR3 runs 14 residues. This CDR3 is CSHQGLLEGYEQFF. DNA of the CDR3: TGCAGCCATCAAGGACTCCTCGAGGGATATGAGCAGTTCTTC.

The CDR3 protein is CASSRPTLSEQFF. CDR3 sequence (DNA): TGTGCCAGCTCTCGACCTACGCTGAGTGAGCAGTTCTTC. The J gene is TRBJ2-1, the V gene TRBV7-6; the D is unclear. V lost 8 bases, J lost 9 bases, and 17 bases lay in between. Germline V gene lookup returns CDR1 SGHVS and CDR2 FNYEAQ. This CDR3 spans 13 amino acids.

The CDR3 here is CASSYSWDTEQFF. In nucleotides, the CDR3 is TGTGCCAGCAGTTACTCTTGGGATACGGAGCAGTTCTTC. This chain links TRBV6-6 with TRBJ2-1; D gene unclear. This CDR3 region has 13 residues. Germline V gene sequence: CDR1 MNHNY, CDR2 SVGAGI (reference sequence). V dropped 0 bases and J dropped 10 bases, with 10 bases sitting between them.

This clonotype appeared a few times. The rearrangement links TRBV4-2 to TRBJ1-1; a weak D match, TRBD1 (5 bases). The germline V and J ends were trimmed by 0 bases and 4 bases, with 9 bases remaining between them. This CDR3 contains 14 residues. Germline values: CDR1 LGHNA, CDR2 YNFKEQ. This CDR3 is CASSQETVGTEAFF. As DNA, the CDR3 is TGTGCCAGCAGCCAAGAGACAGTCGGCACTGAAGCTTTCTTT.

CDR3 nucleotide sequence: TGTGCCAGCAGCTTGGGGGCAGCCAATCAGCCCCAGCATTTT. Translated: CASSLGAANQPQHF. The V and J genes are TRBV5-6 and TRBJ1-5; D unclear. This CDR3 spans 14 amino acids. Germline CDR1 SGHDT, CDR2 YYEEEE. Trimming took off 0 bases at V and 3 bases at J, with 7 bases between the two ends. The whole variable domain, filled in from reference TRBV5-6 and TRBJ1-5, reads DAGVTQSPTHLIKTRGQQVTLRCSPKSGHDTVSWYQQALGQGPQFIFQYYEEEERQRGNFPDRFSGHQFPNYSSELNVNALLLGDSALYLCASSLGAANQPQHFGDGTRLSIL.

The rearrangement joins TRBV20-1 to TRBJ2-7; D remains unclear. CDR1 and CDR2 (germline): DFQATT, SNEGSKA (reference sequence). The CDR3 is 12 residues long. Trimming shortened V by 6 bases and J by 3 bases, and 12 bases separated the two germline ends. CDR3 sequence reads: CSAGQASYEQYF. CDR3 nucleotides: TGCAGTGCAGGGCAGGCAAGCTACGAGCAGTACTTC.